These 12 T cell receptor beta chains share one sample of origin, sequenced in a study of T-cell memory formation after mild COVID-19. TCRdb called the 5' RACE reads again in MiXCR, with one record for every CDR3 protein. Found here are fewer than 95,000 distinct CDR3 sequences, roughly 16% of them singletons; the top ten hold roughly two fifths. Material: PBMCs or a T cell subset sorted from them (not recorded which). The receptors derive from a man aged 18 to 29 who had mild COVID-19 (a few samples of this study predate the infection). Cell type and time point are not known.

This clonotype showed up just a few times. This chain uses TRBV6-1 with TRBJ1-2, with D perhaps matching TRBD1 (6 bases). Per germline, CDR1 MNHNS and CDR2 SASEGT. This CDR3 region has 18 residues. The germline V and J ends were trimmed by 0 bases and 1 base, with 18 bases remaining between them. The CDR3 reads CASSEARLRDNYNYGYTF. As DNA, the CDR3 is TGTGCCAGCAGTGAAGCTCGACTCCGGGACAACTATAACTATGGCTACACCTTC.

This clonotype was counted ten times or more. V gene TRBV6-5 combines with J gene TRBJ2-5; 8 bases align to TRBD1. Trimming at V came to 2 bases and at J to 0 bases, leaving 5 bases not matched to a gene. Per the germline V gene, CDR1 is MNHEY and CDR2 is SVGAGI. There are 16 residues in the CDR3. As DNA, the CDR3 is TGTGCCAGCAGTTACCAGACAGGGGACGACCAAGAGACCCAGTACTTC. Translation: CASSYQTGDDQETQYF.

This clonotype appeared a few times. The genes are TRBV12-3 or TRBV12-4 and TRBJ2-7; D possibly corresponds to TRBD2 (5 bases). The CDR3 is 14 residues long. The V end lost 6 bases, the J end lost 2 bases, and 14 bases lay between the germline ends. CDR3 sequence (DNA): TGTGCCAGCAGCCCGTACGGACTGACCTACGAGCAGTACTTC. This gives the protein CASSPYGLTYEQYF.

The chain joins TRBV20-1 to TRBJ1-1, with D possibly TRBD1 on 5 matching bases. Looked up from germline, CDR1 is DFQATT and CDR2 is SNEGSKA (reference sequence). CDR3 length equals 15 residues. V was clipped by 6 bases and J by 0 bases, with 17 bases between them. The CDR3, as DNA: TGCAGTGCCCGGGGACTGCTCGACCTGAACACTGAAGCTTTCTTT. Encoded protein: CSARGLLDLNTEAFF.

This chain joins TRBV4-1 and TRBJ2-5, with D perhaps matching TRBD1 (6 bases). Trimming took 1 base from V and 5 from J, leaving 14 bases between them. This CDR3 contains 15 residues. CDR1 is MGHRA, CDR2 YSYEKL, per germline. This CDR3 reads CASSQVGQIEETQYF. The DNA of the CDR3 is TGCGCCAGCAGCCAAGTAGGACAGATTGAGGAGACCCAGTACTTC.

This clonotype was counted at least ten times. The CDR3 coding sequence is TGTGCCAGCAGCCCCTCCTACGAGCAGTACTTC. Translated, it gives CASSPSYEQYF. The rearrangement joins TRBV7-2 to TRBJ2-7; no clear D. The CDR3 contains 11 residues. Germline values: CDR1 SGHTA, CDR2 FQGNSA. The V end lost 5 bases, the J end lost 0 bases, and 2 bases lay between the germline ends.

This clonotype occurred a few times. The rearrangement links TRBV12-5 to TRBJ2-7; D gene unclear. This CDR3 is 14 amino acids long. V was pared by 3 bases and J by 3 bases, with 12 bases between. The germline V gene has CDR1 LGHNT and CDR2 FRNRAP. The CDR3 loop reads CASGFAGSYYEQYF. The CDR3 DNA is TGTGCTAGTGGTTTCGCAGGTTCCTACTACGAGCAGTACTTC.

This clonotype has a count of ten or more. This chain links TRBV4-1 with TRBJ1-5; tentative D call: TRBD1 (6 bases). Germline CDR1 MGHRA, CDR2 YSYEKL. The CDR3 has 15 amino acids. Deletions cut 5 bases from V and 0 bases from J, with 11 bases between. CDR3 DNA sequence: TGCGCCAGCAGCGATAGACAGGTTAGCAATCAGCCCCAGCATTTT. This encodes CASSDRQVSNQPQHF.

This rearrangement joins TRBV4-3 to TRBJ2-1, with a weak D call TRBD2 (6 bases). Trimming took off 4 bases at V and 3 bases at J, with 13 bases between the two ends. The germline gives CDR1 LGHNA, CDR2 YSLEER. The CDR3 is 15 residues long. The CDR3 is CASSPSLGGYNEQFF. The CDR3 nucleotides read TGCGCCAGCAGCCCCTCTTTGGGGGGCTACAATGAGCAGTTCTTC.

This chain links TRBV29-1 with TRBJ2-4; D uncertain. CDR1 is SQVTM and CDR2 is ANQGSEA in the germline V gene. Trimming removed 5 bases at V and 0 bases at J, with 8 bases between. This CDR3 is built from 13 residues. This chain's CDR3 is CSVRNLAKNIQYF. In DNA, the CDR3 is TGCAGCGTTCGGAATTTAGCCAAAAACATTCAGTACTTC. The full variable domain, with the rest looked up from reference TRBV29-1 and TRBJ2-4, is SAVISQKPSRDICQRGTSLTIQCQVDSQVTMMFWYRQQPGQSLTLIATANQGSEATYESGFVIDKFPISRPNLTFSTLTVSNMSPEDSSIYLCSVRNLAKNIQYFGAGTRLSVL.

The V call is TRBV27, the J call TRBJ1-2, with D perhaps TRBD1 (5 bases). This CDR3 has 14 amino acids. The germline gives CDR1 MNHEY, CDR2 SMNVEV (reference sequence). Trimming shortened V by 3 bases and J by 3 bases, and 11 bases separated the two germline ends. Written as DNA, the CDR3 is TGTGCCAGCAGTTTGGAGGGGACGGACTATGGCTACACCTTC. It translates to CASSLEGTDYGYTF.

This chain connects TRBV5-4 to TRBJ1-1, with D perhaps TRBD1 (5 bases). CDR1 SGHNT and CDR2 YYREEE come from the germline V gene (reference sequence). The ends were cut back, 2 bases at V and 7 bases at J, with 9 bases in the middle. The CDR3 extends over 12 amino acids. As DNA, the CDR3 is TGTGCCAGCAGCTTCGGGAGGGGTGAAGCTTTCTTT. Residues: CASSFGRGEAFF.